This T cell receptor beta chain was documented in a study of beta chain features in type 1 diabetes (dated by TCRdb to 2017 to 2018). Broadly, across the study: No differences in mean age, gender distribution, total cell number or subset yield were found between patients and healthy donors. A total of roughly 110 million sorted cells were examined across all samples, and the number of cells per subset was strongly correlated with RNA yield. The study compared TCRB repertoires of sorted circulating CD4+ T cell subsets between recently diagnosed type 1 diabetes patients and matched healthy donors. Regulatory and stem cell-like memory subsets were isolated from only 8 patients and about eight healthy donors, whereas naive and central memory subsets came from all 30 or so donors.

The CDR3 runs 13 amino acids, cysteine and phenylalanine included. The retained sequence is limited to the CDR3, 39 bases, with the frame set at the first base. Sequences SGHRS (CDR1) and YFSETQ (CDR2) are obtained from the germline V gene. Trimming takes 1 base from V and 4 bases from J, and the germline ends sit 7 bases apart. The entire isolated RNA was reverse transcribed using the High Capacity cDNA Reverse Transcription Kit, and thus expressed TCRB transcripts were sequenced. Deep immunoSEQ sequencing was performed on naive, central memory and regulatory T cell samples, with an average of roughly 3.3 million total reads per sample. Sorted cells were lysed in RLT buffer and RNA was extracted with DNase-treated RNeasy Micro or Mini kits, depending on cell number. Each cell subset was processed separately to prevent cross-contamination, with patient and healthy donor samples processed together. The immunoSEQ multiplex PCR was used to amplify TCRB sequences from cDNA, generating 87-bp fragments that spanned the CDR3 region. Amplicons were sequenced on the Illumina HiSeq platform. The original pipeline was this. PCR bias was computationally corrected using synthetic template baselines, reads within Hamming distance 2 were collapsed, and singletons that could not be merged were discarded. Reads were aligned against IMGT to assign V, D and J genes, CDR3 length and insertions or deletions at six rearrangement sites. Clonotype counts were normalized to sorted cell number within each subset before computing true diversity and Gini coefficients with the tcR R package. Repertoire sharing was quantified using the overlap coefficient calculated on TCRB nucleotide sequences. As a proxy for the pre-selection repertoire, out-of-frame TCRB sequences from naive cells were analyzed. In TCRdb, the immuneACCESS table is reduced to in-frame sequences with V and J assigned. These tables do not hold every clone; where another copy was compared, an unresolved V gene accounts for under half, and the others remain unexplained. For V, J and clone size, that table is used; D and trimming come from the DNA. For this sample there are 630,000 or so clones; around 15% appear just once. Of the sample, 0.035% to 0.04% is held by the ten largest clones.

In its sample, this clone was seen a few times. Its antigen target is currently unknown. No much larger clone exists at a distance of one base, and base qualities are not known. From each donor, a single peripheral blood sample of roughly 0.11 L on average was drawn into heparinised tubes. Using a panel that included CD45RO, CCR7, CD25, CD127, CD95 and CD27, naive, central memory, regulatory and stem cell-like memory CD4+ T cells were sorted on a BD FACSAria II. Every sorted population had a purity above 95%. PBMCs were isolated right away by Lymphoprep density gradient centrifugation and were stained directly, without culture. So that batch effects would be minimized, each experiment stained and sorted samples in pairs, pairing one healthy donor with one patient. The paper's findings and limits, for the study overall: Fewer insertions and more nucleotide deletions at VDJ recombination sites were observed in patients with type 1 diabetes, implying thymic rearrangement abnormalities. Because cDNA was sequenced instead of genomic DNA, activated cells with high expression could be over-represented, although the groups did not differ in activation or CD3 levels. Only small numbers of individuals were included in the HLA sub-analyses, which left unresolved whether HLA type had any influence on TCRB rearrangement. Naive, central memory and regulatory TCRB repertoires appeared to be more alike among patients than among healthy donors. A moderate but significant shortening of TCRB CDR3 length was observed in type 1 diabetes patients in all four CD4+ subsets. Shorter templates might have been favored by PCR, but patient and control samples were amplified and corrected together, so both groups would have been affected equally by any skew.

This chain is built from TRBV5-1 and TRBJ2-3; the D gene is not confidently resolved. The sample was naive CD4+ T cells from blood. In light of the paper, this sample's cell subset or site label describes: true naive CD4+ T cells. The TCR sequence derives from a man between 18 and 29 years old with type 1 diabetes. The CDR3 reads as follows: CASSLQRSDTQYF. In nucleotides, the sequence is TGCGCCAGCAGCTTGCAGCGATCAGATACGCAGTATTTT.